This TCR beta chain was retrieved from a study of CD8 T cells in Susac syndrome. Study-wide context: The sequenced Susac syndrome patients included more than five who had clinically active disease and roughly 8 who were in remission.

Germline CDR1 is SNHLY and CDR2 is FYNNEI. V lost 8 bases and J lost 4; bases outside the gene matches: 4. There are 12 residues in the CDR3. cDNA came from around 0.54 to 1 ug RNA primed by random hexamers. The method of amplification for TCR beta CDR3 was immunoSEQ multiplex PCR, covering 54 Vbeta and 13 Jbeta. A single record per CDR3 protein comes from TCRdb applying MiXCR to the immunoSEQ multiplex PCR reads. The top ten clones hold about 0.08% of a sample with 130,000 to 150,000 distinct CDR3 sequences, around 95% of them seen once. CD8+ and CD4+ T cells circulating in blood were sequenced for TCR beta.

V usage is TRBV2 and J usage is TRBJ2-7, with TRBD2 identical over 8 bases. The sequence derives from a human donor with Susac syndrome. The sample was CD4+ T cells from PBMCs. The CDR3 loop is CASHTGGYEQYF. CDR3 sequence (DNA): TGTGCCAGCCATACGGGAGGGTACGAGCAGTACTTC. Full variable domain (missing parts from reference TRBV2 and TRBJ2-7): EPEVTQTPSHQVTQMGQEVILRCVPISNHLYFYWYRQILGQKVEFLVSFYNNEISEKSEIFDDQFSVERPDGSNFTLKIRSTKLEDSAMYFCASHTGGYEQYFGPGTRLTVT.